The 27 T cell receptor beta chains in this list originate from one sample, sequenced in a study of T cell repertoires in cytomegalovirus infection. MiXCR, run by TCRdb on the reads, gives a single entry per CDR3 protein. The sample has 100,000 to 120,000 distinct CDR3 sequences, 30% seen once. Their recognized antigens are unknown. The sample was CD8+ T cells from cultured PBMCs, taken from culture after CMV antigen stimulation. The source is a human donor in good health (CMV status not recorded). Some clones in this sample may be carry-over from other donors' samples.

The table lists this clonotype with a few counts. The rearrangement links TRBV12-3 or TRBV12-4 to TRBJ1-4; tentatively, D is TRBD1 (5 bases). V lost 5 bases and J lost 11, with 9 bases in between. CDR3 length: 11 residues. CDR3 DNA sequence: TGTGCCAGCAGTCCGGGACTGAAACTGTTTTTT. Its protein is CASSPGLKLFF.

CDR3 amino acids: CASSQVPYTEAFF. The DNA for the CDR3 is TGTGCCAGCAGCCAAGTCCCTTATACTGAAGCTTTCTTT. This rearrangement joins TRBV3-1 to TRBJ1-1, with D uncertain. Germline V lookup: CDR1 LGHDT, CDR2 YNNKEL (reference sequence). This CDR3 comprises 13 residues. V gave up 1 base and J gave up 5 bases, with 8 bases separating them.

The CDR3 nucleotides are TGTGCCAGCAGCTTAAGGGGGGGAGCTTGGAATGAGCAGTTCTTC. Protein: CASSLRGGAWNEQFF. V usage is TRBV7-2 and J usage is TRBJ2-1, with D possibly TRBD2 on 7 matching bases. The germline gives CDR1 SGHTA, CDR2 FQGNSA. This CDR3 spans 15 amino acids. Trimming removed 2 bases from V and 7 bases from J, with 15 bases in between. Full variable domain (missing parts from reference TRBV7-2 and TRBJ2-1): GAGVSQSPSNKVTEKGKDVELRCDPISGHTALYWYRQSLGQGLEFLIYFQGNSAPDKSGLPSDRFSAERTGGSVSTLTIQRTQQEDSAVYLCASSLRGGAWNEQFFGPGTRLTVL.

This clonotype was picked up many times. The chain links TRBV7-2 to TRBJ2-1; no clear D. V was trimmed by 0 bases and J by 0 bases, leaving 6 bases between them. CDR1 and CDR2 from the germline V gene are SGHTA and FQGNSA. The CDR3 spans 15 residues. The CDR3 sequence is CASSLAGSSYNEQFF. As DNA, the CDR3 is TGTGCCAGCAGCTTAGCGGGGTCCTCCTACAATGAGCAGTTCTTC.

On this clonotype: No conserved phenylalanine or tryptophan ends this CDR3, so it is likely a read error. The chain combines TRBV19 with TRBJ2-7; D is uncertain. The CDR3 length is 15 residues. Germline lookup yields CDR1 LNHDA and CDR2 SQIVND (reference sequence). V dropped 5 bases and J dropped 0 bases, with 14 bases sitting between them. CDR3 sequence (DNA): TGTGCCAGTAGTGCCGGGCCCCCCGGCTCCTACGAGCAGTACATC. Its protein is CASSAGPPGSYEQYI.

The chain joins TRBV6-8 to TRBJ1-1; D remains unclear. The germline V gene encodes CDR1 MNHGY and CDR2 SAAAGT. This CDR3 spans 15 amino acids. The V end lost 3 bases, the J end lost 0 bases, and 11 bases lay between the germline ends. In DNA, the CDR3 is TGTGCCAGCAGTTATCGAGGCCGGATGAACACTGAAGCTTTCTTT. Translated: CASSYRGRMNTEAFF.

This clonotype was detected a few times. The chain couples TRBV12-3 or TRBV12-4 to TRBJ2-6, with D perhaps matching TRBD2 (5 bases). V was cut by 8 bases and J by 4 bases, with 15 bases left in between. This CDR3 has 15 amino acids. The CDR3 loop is CASGKTGYGANVLTF. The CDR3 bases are TGTGCCAGCGGAAAAACGGGGTACGGGGCCAACGTCCTGACTTTC.

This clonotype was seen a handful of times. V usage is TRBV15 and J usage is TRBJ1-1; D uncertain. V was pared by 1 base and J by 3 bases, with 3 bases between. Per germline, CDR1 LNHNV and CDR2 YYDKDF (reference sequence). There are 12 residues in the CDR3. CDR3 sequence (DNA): TGTGCCACCAGCAGAGGAGACACTGAAGCTTTCTTT. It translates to CATSRGDTEAFF.

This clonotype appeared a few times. The CDR3 sequence: CSVPDRGYGYTF. CDR3 sequence (DNA): TGCAGCGTTCCAGACAGGGGCTATGGCTACACCTTC. The J gene is TRBJ1-2, the V gene TRBV29-1; the match to TRBD1 covers 8 bases. The CDR3 runs to 12 residues. From germline, CDR1 is SQVTM and CDR2 ANQGSEA. The V gene end was trimmed by 5 bases and the J gene end by 4 bases; junction bases not matched to a gene: 3. Together with reference TRBV29-1 and TRBJ1-2, the CDR3 gives the full variable domain: SAVISQKPSRDICQRGTSLTIQCQVDSQVTMMFWYRQQPGQSLTLIATANQGSEATYESGFVIDKFPISRPNLTFSTLTVSNMSPEDSSIYLCSVPDRGYGYTFGSGTRLTVV.

Here the CDR3 DNA reads TGTGCCAGTAGCATGGAGGGGGGGAGCTCCTACAATGAGCAGTTCTTC. Its translation is CASSMEGGSSYNEQFF. The chain couples TRBV19 to TRBJ2-1; D might be TRBD2 (7 bases). V gave up 6 bases and J gave up 0 bases, with 15 bases separating them. Germline V gene data show CDR1 as LNHDA and CDR2 as SQIVND (reference sequence). CDR3 length equals 16 residues.

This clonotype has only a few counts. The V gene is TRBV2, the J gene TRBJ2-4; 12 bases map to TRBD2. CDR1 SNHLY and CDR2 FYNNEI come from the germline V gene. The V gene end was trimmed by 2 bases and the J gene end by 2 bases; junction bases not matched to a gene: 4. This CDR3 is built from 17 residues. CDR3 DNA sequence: TGTGCCAGCAGTGAAACCGGGACTAGCGGGTCCAAAAACATTCAGTACTTC. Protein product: CASSETGTSGSKNIQYF.

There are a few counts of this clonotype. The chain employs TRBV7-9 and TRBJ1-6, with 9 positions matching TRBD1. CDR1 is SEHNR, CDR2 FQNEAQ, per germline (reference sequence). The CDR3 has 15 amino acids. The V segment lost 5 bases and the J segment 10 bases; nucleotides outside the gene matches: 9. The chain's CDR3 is CASSPLQGAESPLHF. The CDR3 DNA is TGTGCCAGCAGCCCATTACAGGGGGCAGAGTCACCCCTCCACTTT.

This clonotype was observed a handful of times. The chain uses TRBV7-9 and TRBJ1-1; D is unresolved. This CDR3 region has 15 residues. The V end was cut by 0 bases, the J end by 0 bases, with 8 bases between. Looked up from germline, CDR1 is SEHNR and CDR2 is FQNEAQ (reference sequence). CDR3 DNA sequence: TGTGCCAGCAGCTTAGCCGGTCTGTTGAACACTGAAGCTTTCTTT. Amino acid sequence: CASSLAGLLNTEAFF.

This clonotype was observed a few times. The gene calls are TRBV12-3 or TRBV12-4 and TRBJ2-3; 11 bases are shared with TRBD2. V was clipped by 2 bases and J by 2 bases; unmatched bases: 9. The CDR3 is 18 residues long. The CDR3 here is CASSLPQLAGVFTDTQYF. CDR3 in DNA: TGTGCCAGCAGTTTACCCCAACTAGCGGGAGTTTTCACAGATACGCAGTATTTT.

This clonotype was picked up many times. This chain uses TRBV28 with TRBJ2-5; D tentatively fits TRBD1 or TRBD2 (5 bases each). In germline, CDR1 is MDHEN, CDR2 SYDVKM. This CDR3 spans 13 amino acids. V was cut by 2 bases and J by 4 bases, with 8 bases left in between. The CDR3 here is CASSLEGLETQYF. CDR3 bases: TGTGCCAGCAGTTTAGAGGGGTTAGAGACCCAGTACTTC.

Here the CDR3 reads CASSTSGGIREQYF. CDR3 sequence (DNA): TGTGCCAGTAGTACTAGCGGGGGAATTCGGGAGCAGTACTTC. The chain employs TRBV7-6 and TRBJ2-7, with 11 bases fitting TRBD2. The CDR3 consists of 14 residues. CDR1 and CDR2 from the germline V gene are SGHVS and FNYEAQ. Trimming removed 9 bases from V and 7 bases from J; junction bases left unmatched: 11.

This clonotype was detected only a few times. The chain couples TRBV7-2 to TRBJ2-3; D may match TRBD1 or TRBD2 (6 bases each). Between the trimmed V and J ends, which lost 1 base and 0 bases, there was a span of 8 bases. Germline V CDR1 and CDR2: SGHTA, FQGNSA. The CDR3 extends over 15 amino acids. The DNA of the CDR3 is TGTGCCAGCAGCTTAGAGGGGGGCAGCACAGATACGCAGTATTTT. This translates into CASSLEGGSTDTQYF.

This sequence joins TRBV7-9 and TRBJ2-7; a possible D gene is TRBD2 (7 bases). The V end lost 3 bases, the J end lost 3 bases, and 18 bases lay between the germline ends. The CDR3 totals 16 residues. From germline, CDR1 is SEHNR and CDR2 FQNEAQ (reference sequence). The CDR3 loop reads CASSFELGGGSYEQYF. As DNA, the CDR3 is TGTGCCAGCAGCTTTGAACTGGGAGGGGGGAGCTACGAGCAGTACTTC.

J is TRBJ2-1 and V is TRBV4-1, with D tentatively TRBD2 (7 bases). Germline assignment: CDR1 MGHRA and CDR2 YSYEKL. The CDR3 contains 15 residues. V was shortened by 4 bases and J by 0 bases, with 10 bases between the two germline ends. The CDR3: CASSLGGPSYNEQFF. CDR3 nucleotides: TGCGCCAGCAGCCTCGGGGGGCCCTCCTACAATGAGCAGTTCTTC.

The DNA for the CDR3 is TGTGCCAGTAGTATGGGAGTCGCCGAGCAGTACTTC. Protein sequence: CASSMGVAEQYF. The chain has TRBV19 and TRBJ2-7, with D possibly matching TRBD2 (5 bases). The CDR3 totals 12 residues. V was cut by 3 bases and J by 6 bases, with 9 bases left in between. Germline-derived CDR1 and CDR2 are LNHDA and SQIVND (reference sequence).

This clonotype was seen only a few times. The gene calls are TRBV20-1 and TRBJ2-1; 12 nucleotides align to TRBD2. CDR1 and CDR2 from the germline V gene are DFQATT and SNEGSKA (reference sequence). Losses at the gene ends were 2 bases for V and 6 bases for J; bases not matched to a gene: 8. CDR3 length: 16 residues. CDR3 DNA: TGCAGTGCTAGATCTGCTAGCGGGGGGGCGGTCAATGAGCAGTTCTTC. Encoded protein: CSARSASGGAVNEQFF.

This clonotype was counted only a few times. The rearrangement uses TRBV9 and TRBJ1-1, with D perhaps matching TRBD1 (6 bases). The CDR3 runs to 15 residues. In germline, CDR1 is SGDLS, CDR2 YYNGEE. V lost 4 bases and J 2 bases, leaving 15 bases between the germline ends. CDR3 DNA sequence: TGTGCCAGCAGCTCGGGACACTCTGATAACACTGAAGCTTTCTTT. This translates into CASSSGHSDNTEAFF.

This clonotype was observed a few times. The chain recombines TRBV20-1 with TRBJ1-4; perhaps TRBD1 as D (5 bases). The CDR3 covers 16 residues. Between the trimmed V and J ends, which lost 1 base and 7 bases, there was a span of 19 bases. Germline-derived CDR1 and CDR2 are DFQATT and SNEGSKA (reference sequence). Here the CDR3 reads CSARVGLGERREKLFF. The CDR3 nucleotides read TGCAGTGCTAGAGTGGGGCTGGGAGAAAGGCGTGAAAAACTGTTTTTT.

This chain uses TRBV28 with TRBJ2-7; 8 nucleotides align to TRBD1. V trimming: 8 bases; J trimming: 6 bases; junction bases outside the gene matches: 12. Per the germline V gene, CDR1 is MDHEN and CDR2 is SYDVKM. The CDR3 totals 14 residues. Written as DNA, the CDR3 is TGTGCCAGCCGGGGTCAGGGGGCGCATACCGAGCAGTACTTC. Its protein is CASRGQGAHTEQYF.

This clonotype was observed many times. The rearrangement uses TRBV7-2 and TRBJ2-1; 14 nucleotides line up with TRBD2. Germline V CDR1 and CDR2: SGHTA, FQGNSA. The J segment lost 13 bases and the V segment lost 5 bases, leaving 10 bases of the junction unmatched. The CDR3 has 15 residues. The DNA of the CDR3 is TGTGCCAGCAGCCTGCGACTAGCGGGGGGGCCTGGTCAGTTCTTC. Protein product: CASSLRLAGGPGQFF.

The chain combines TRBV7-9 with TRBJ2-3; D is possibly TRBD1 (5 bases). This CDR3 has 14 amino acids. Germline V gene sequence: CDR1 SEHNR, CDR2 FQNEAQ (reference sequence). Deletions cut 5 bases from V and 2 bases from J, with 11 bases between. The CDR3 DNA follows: TGTGCCAGCAGCCAAGGGGTCGTCACAGATACGCAGTATTTT. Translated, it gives CASSQGVVTDTQYF.

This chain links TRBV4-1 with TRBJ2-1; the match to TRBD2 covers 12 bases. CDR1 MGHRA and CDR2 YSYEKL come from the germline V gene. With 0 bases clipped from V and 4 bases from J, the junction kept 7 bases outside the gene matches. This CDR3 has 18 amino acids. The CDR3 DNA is TGCGCCAGCAGCCAAGATGATGAGGGGACTAGCGGGTACAATGAGCAGTTCTTC. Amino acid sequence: CASSQDDEGTSGYNEQFF.